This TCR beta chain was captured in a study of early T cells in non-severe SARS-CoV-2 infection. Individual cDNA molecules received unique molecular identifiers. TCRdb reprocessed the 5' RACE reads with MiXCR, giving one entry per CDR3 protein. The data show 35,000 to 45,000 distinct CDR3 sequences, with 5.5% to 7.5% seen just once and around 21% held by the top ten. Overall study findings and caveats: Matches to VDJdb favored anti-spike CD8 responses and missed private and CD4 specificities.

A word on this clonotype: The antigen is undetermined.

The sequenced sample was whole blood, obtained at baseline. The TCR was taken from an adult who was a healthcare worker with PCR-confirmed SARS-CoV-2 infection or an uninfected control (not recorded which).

Here the CDR3 reads CASRGGLANTGELFF. As DNA, the CDR3 is TGTGCCAGCAGAGGGGGACTAGCGAACACCGGGGAGCTGTTTTTT. The rearrangement joins TRBV25-1 to TRBJ2-2, with 8 nucleotides matching TRBD2. CDR1 and CDR2 (germline): MGHDK, SYGVNS. Germline trimming cut 6 bases from V and 0 bases from J; bases unmatched to any gene: 3. The CDR3 is made up of 15 amino acids.